Below are 19 T cell receptor beta chains sequenced from a single sample in a study of blood T cells in healthy people across ages. It was with a sample-barcoded 5' primer and a J-beta primer mix that a second PCR of about 7 to 12 cycles was run. TCRdb processed the 5' RACE reads anew with MiXCR; each CDR3 protein has one entry. The table records about 1 million distinct CDR3 sequences, approximately 25% of them present only once. This same sample was also part of a study on T cells of mothers and their children.

Material for sequencing was blood. These receptors all stem from a girl aged 2 to 10 in good health.

This clonotype was detected only a few times. The chain carries TRBV12-3 or TRBV12-4 and TRBJ2-5; TRBD2 is a possible D gene (5 bases). The end of the DNA aligns better with TRBJ2-7, so the J call may be wrong. The CDR3 runs to 14 residues. As DNA, the CDR3 is TGTGCCAGCAGTTTAAGCGGTAAGGCCCACGAGCAGTACTTC. Its protein is CASSLSGKAHEQYF.

The CDR3 DNA reads as TGCGCCAGCAGTCCCGGGTTGGCCGTACTCTCCTACGAGCAGTACTTC. It yields the protein CASSPGLAVLSYEQYF. V and J are TRBV4-3 and TRBJ2-7, with no clear D. This CDR3 region has 16 residues. From germline, CDR1 is LGHNA and CDR2 YSLEER. V was shortened by 6 bases and J by 0 bases, with 18 bases between the two germline ends.

This clonotype was seen only a few times. The V gene is TRBV7-9, the J gene TRBJ2-7, with no clear D. In germline, CDR1 is SEHNR, CDR2 FQNEAQ (reference sequence). The V end was cut by 2 bases, the J end by 5 bases, with 13 bases between. The CDR3 covers 14 residues. The CDR3: CASSLSLLDHEQYF. The CDR3 DNA reads as TGTGCCAGCAGCTTATCCCTTCTGGACCACGAGCAGTACTTC.

This chain uses TRBV29-1 with TRBJ2-2; 7 bases are shared with TRBD1. V lost 7 bases and J lost 5; bases outside the gene matches: 4. This CDR3 region has 12 residues. The V gene's germline CDR1 is SQVTM and CDR2 ANQGSEA. Written as DNA, the CDR3 is TGCAGCGGACGGGACAGAACCGGGGAGCTGTTTTTT. Its protein is CSGRDRTGELFF.

The rearrangement joins TRBV5-8 to TRBJ2-7; 9 positions agree with TRBD1. Unmatched junction bases numbered 9, after V lost 4 bases and J lost 7 bases. This CDR3 region has 14 residues. Germline values: CDR1 SGHTS, CDR2 YDEGEE. CDR3 sequence: CASSTDRGKREQYF. CDR3 DNA: TGTGCCAGCAGCACGGACAGGGGAAAGAGGGAGCAGTACTTC. The full variable domain, with the rest looked up from reference TRBV5-8 and TRBJ2-7, is EAGVTQSPTHLIKTRGQQATLRCSPISGHTSVYWYQQALGLGLQFLLWYDEGEERNRGNFPPRFSGRQFPNYSSELNVNALELEDSALYLCASSTDRGKREQYFGPGTRLTVT.

V gene TRBV5-1 combines with J gene TRBJ1-4; maybe TRBD1 (5 bases). Germline assignment: CDR1 SGHRS and CDR2 YFSETQ. The CDR3 has 14 amino acids. V was cut by 1 base and J by 7 bases, with 11 bases left in between. CDR3 protein: CASSLKGPTEKLFF. CDR3 nucleotides: TGCGCCAGCAGCTTGAAGGGACCGACTGAAAAACTGTTTTTT.

In the case of this clonotype: It is likely a read error, because the conserved phenylalanine at the end of the CDR3 is missing. The chain uses TRBV5-6 and TRBJ2-3; 8 nucleotides agree with TRBD2. V lost 2 bases and J lost 9; bases outside the gene matches: 11. The germline V gene has CDR1 SGHDT and CDR2 YYEEEE. The CDR3 sequence is 15 residues long. The CDR3 DNA is TGTGCCAGCAGCTTTACAACTAGCGGTATAGGGACGCAGTATTAT. This sequence encodes CASSFTTSGIGTQYY.

The chain joins TRBV4-2 to TRBJ2-5; D may correspond to TRBD1 or TRBD2 (5 bases each). The DNA end is more similar to TRBJ2-7, so the J call may be wrong. The V gene's germline CDR1 is LGHNA and CDR2 YNFKEQ. This CDR3 region has 15 residues. The CDR3 is CASSGGAGDAYEQYF. The CDR3 DNA is TGTGCCAGCAGCGGGGGAGCCGGGGATGCCTACGAGCAGTACTTC.

This CDR3 is CASSLRSQGWETQYF. For the CDR3, the DNA is TGTGCCAGCAGCTTACGGTCTCAGGGTTGGGAGACCCAGTACTTC. The chain recombines TRBV7-2 with TRBJ2-5, with D possibly TRBD1 on 5 matching bases. This CDR3 spans 15 amino acids. Germline CDR1 reads SGHTA; CDR2 reads FQGNSA. The V end lost 2 bases, the J end lost 5 bases, and 15 bases lay between the germline ends.

CDR3 bases: TGCGCCAGCAGCCCCCGAGACAGGGAGAATTCACCCCTCCACTTT. It codes for CASSPRDRENSPLHF. V is TRBV4-1 and J is TRBJ1-6; 7 bases are shared with TRBD1. The CDR3 runs 15 residues. V was clipped by 4 bases and J by 7 bases; unmatched bases: 7. Germline V gene sequence: CDR1 MGHRA, CDR2 YSYEKL.

CDR3 nucleotides: TGTGCCAGCAGTTTGGCGGGAATGAGGGAGACCCAGTACTTC. Protein: CASSLAGMRETQYF. This chain links TRBV12-3 or TRBV12-4 with TRBJ2-5; D may be TRBD2 (6 bases). The CDR3 is made up of 14 amino acids. Trimming pared 3 bases from V and 5 bases from J, leaving 13 bases between.

V and J are TRBV27 and TRBJ2-3; D is uncertain. CDR3 length: 12 amino acids. The V and J ends lost 4 bases and 7 bases respectively, with 9 bases between them. Germline CDR1 MNHEY, CDR2 SMNVEV (reference sequence). CDR3: CASSSPGHTQYF. Written as DNA, the CDR3 is TGTGCCAGCAGTTCCCCTGGACATACGCAGTATTTT.

The chain uses TRBV3-1 and TRBJ2-7; 9 nucleotides line up with TRBD2. Germline V CDR1 and CDR2: LGHDT, YNNKEL (reference sequence). CDR3 length: 13 amino acids. Trimming removed 4 bases from V and 7 bases from J; junction bases left unmatched: 5. This chain's CDR3 is CASSLRGRDEQYF. CDR3 nucleotides: TGTGCCAGCAGCCTTCGCGGGAGGGATGAGCAGTACTTC.

The chain joins TRBV6-1 to TRBJ1-1; D gene unclear. The CDR3 extends over 12 amino acids. Germline CDR1 and CDR2: MNHNS and SASEGT. V gave up 4 bases and J gave up 7 bases, with 10 bases separating them. CDR3 DNA sequence: TGTGCCAGCAGTGGGTTTGTCAATGAAGCTTTCTTT. Amino acids: CASSGFVNEAFF.

The table lists this clonotype with a few counts. The CDR3 reads CAISDRGTARGYTF. Written as DNA, the CDR3 is TGTGCCATCAGTGACAGGGGGACTGCGAGAGGCTACACCTTC. The chain is built from TRBV10-3 and TRBJ1-2, with 7 bases aligning to TRBD1. J was trimmed by 8 bases and V by 3 bases; bases with no gene match: 9. This CDR3 is 14 amino acids long. Germline CDR1 reads ENHRY; CDR2 reads SYGVKD.

This clonotype was seen a handful of times. V usage is TRBV7-9 and J usage is TRBJ2-5, with 8 positions matching TRBD1. The J call may be incorrect, as the DNA end agrees better with TRBJ2-7. CDR1 SEHNR and CDR2 FQNEAQ come from the germline V gene (reference sequence). The CDR3 totals 17 residues. CDR3 residues: CASSDAPGQENFYEQYF. CDR3 in DNA: TGTGCCAGCAGCGACGCCCCGGGACAGGAAAATTTCTACGAGCAGTACTTC.

This clonotype was found a few times. The J gene is TRBJ2-5, the V gene TRBV20-1, with 10 bases aligning to TRBD2. The CDR3 totals 13 residues. The V and J ends lost 8 bases and 3 bases, in that order; junction bases with no gene match: 6. CDR1 DFQATT and CDR2 SNEGSKA come from the germline V gene (reference sequence). CDR3 bases: TGCAGTACCAGCGGGGGGGATGAAGAGACCCAGTACTTC. Its protein is CSTSGGDEETQYF.

This rearrangement joins TRBV3-1 to TRBJ1-1, with 8 bases identical to TRBD1. Germline CDR1 is LGHDT and CDR2 is YNNKEL (reference sequence). Trimming removed 1 base from V and 2 bases from J; junction bases left unmatched: 6. The CDR3 totals 16 residues. The CDR3 region has the DNA TGTGCCAGCAGCCAAGCTGGGGGACAGGCTAACACTGAAGCTTTCTTT. This translates into CASSQAGGQANTEAFF.

To note about this clonotype: A junction boundary mismatches the germline segment, possibly from a read error. V usage is TRBV15 and J usage is TRBJ2-7, with 9 bases that match TRBD1. The CDR3 is made up of 15 amino acids. Germline loops: CDR1 LNHNV, CDR2 YYDKDF (reference sequence). The CDR3 sequence: CATSPTAGTGREQYF. The CDR3 region has the DNA TGTGCTACCAGCCCCACGGCGGGGACAGGGAGAGAGCAGTACTTC.